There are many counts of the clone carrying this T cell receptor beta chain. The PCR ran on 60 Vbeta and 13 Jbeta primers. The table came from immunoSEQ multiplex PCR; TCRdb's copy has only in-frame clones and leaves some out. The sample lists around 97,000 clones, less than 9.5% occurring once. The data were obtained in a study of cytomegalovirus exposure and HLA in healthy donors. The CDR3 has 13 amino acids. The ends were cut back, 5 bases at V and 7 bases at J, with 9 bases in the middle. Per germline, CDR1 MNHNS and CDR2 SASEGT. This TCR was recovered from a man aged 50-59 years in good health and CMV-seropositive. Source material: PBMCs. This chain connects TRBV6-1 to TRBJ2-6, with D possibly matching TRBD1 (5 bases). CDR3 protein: CASSLQGANVLTF. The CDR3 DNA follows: TGTGCCAGCAGTCTCCAGGGAGCCAACGTCCTGACTTTC.